These 2 T cell receptor beta chains came from one sample sequenced in a study of T cells in Graves' hyperthyroidism and ophthalmopathy. Amplification yielded TCR beta CDR3 regions, with RNA transcripts as the source. A set of HTBI primers served as the primers for a first-round RT-PCR of the TCR CDR3. TCRdb ran MiXCR on the multiplex PCR reads and lists one entry per CDR3 protein. The sample contains 700,000 or so distinct CDR3 sequences, 16% of which appear only once. Material for sequencing was blood. These receptors came from a man aged 18-30 years with Graves' hyperthyroidism.

Many counts were recorded for this clonotype. The chain is built from TRBV12-3 or TRBV12-4 and TRBJ2-3; the D call may be TRBD1 or TRBD2 (6 bases each). The V end was cut by 5 bases, the J end by 4 bases, with 22 bases between. The CDR3 loop spans 17 amino acids. The CDR3 spells CASSPSRGLALADTQYF. The DNA for the CDR3 is TGTGCCAGCAGTCCATCCAGGGGACTCGCACTGGCAGATACGCAGTATTTT.

The V gene is TRBV20-1, the J gene TRBJ1-2; D uncertain. CDR1 and CDR2 from the germline V gene are DFQATT and SNEGSKA (reference sequence). Trimming shortened V by 3 bases and J by 4 bases, and 15 bases separated the two germline ends. This CDR3 has 14 residues. The CDR3 coding sequence is TGCAGTGCTAGCTACAGTAGGGAGACCTATGGCTACACCTTC. Amino acid sequence: CSASYSRETYGYTF.